A single T cell receptor delta chain is shown here with its context. What it binds is not known. The junction does not match germline at one end; this may be a read error. TCRdb re-called the RT-PCR reads with CATT. Of 650 to 800 delta-chain clones listed, 53% are singletons. These data come from a study of gammadelta T cells in human blood. General study findings and limits: Right after birth, innate γδ T cells reportedly expanded polyclonally after microbial exposure.

Germline loops: CDR1 GEAIGNYY, CDR2 EKD. CDR3 length: 17 residues. The receptor's source is a human donor. This rearrangement joins TRDV2 to TRDJ2; weak D call: TRDD3 (6 bases). The sample consisted of Vgamma9Vdelta2 gamma-delta T cells from infant blood. The CDR3 region has the DNA TGTGCCCGTGACACCGTCGGGGATGCTGCTTTGACAGCACAATTCTTCTTT. This sequence encodes CARDTVGDAALTAQFFF.